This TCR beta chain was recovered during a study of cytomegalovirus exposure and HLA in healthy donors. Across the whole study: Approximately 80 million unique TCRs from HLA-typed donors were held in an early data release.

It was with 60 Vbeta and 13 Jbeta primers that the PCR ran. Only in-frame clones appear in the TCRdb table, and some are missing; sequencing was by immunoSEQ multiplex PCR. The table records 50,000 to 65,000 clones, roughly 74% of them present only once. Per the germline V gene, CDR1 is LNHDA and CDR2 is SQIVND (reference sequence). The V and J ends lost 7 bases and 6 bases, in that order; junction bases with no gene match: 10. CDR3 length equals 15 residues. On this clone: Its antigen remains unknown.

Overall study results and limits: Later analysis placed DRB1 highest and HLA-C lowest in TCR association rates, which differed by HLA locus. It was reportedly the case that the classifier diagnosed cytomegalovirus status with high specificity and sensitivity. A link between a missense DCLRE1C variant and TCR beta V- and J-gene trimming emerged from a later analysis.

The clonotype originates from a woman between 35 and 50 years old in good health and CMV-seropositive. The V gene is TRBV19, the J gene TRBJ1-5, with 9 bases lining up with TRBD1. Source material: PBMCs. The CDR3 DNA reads TGTGCCAGTAATTTACAGGGGGCGCGGAGTCAGCCCCAGCATTTT. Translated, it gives CASNLQGARSQPQHF.